The TCR beta chain described here comes from a study of OX40 agonist ivuxolimab in advanced cancers. Assay: immunoSEQ multiplex PCR; the TCRdb copy retains only in-frame clones and omits some. The sample lists roughly 100,000 clones; over 75% were seen once. Germline V gene sequence: CDR1 SEHNR, CDR2 FQNEAQ (reference sequence). The V end lost 5 bases, the J end lost 10 bases, and 15 bases lay between the germline ends. CDR3 size: 13 residues. Autoimmune disease history or systemic immunosuppression was exclusionary. Collection of blood occurred at baseline, at cycle 4 day 1, and at cycle 7 day 1. Sequencing was performed on CD4+ or CD8+ T cells sorted from blood, taken in a trial of the OX40 agonist ivuxolimab. The clonotype comes from an adult with an advanced solid tumor such as melanoma, head and neck, liver or kidney cancer. The chain employs TRBV7-9 and TRBJ2-1, with TRBD1 as a possible D gene (6 bases). CDR3 DNA: TGTGCCAGCAGCCCCACCCGGGACACGGAGCAGTTCTTC. This codes for CASSPTRDTEQFF.